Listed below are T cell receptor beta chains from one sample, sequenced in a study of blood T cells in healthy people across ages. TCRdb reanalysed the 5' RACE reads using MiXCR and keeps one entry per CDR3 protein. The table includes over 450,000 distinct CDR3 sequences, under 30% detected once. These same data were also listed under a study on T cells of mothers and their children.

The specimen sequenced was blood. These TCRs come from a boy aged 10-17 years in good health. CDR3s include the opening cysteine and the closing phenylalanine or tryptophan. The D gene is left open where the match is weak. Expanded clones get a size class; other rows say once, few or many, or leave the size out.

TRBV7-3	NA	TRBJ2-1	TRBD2	CASSLGSGGSNEQFF	TGTGCCAGCAGCTTAGGTAGCGGGGGTTCAAATGAGCAGTTCTTC
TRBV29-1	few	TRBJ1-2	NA	CSVETGQPLNYGYTF	TGCAGCGTTGAAACCGGACAGCCCCTTAACTATGGCTACACCTTC
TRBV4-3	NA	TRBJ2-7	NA	CASSQEKILGAREQYF	TGCGCCAGCAGCCAGGAGAAGATTCTCGGGGCCAGGGAGCAGTACTTC
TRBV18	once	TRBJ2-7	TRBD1	CASEQGASYEQYF	TGTGCCAGCGAACAGGGGGCAAGCTACGAGCAGTACTTC
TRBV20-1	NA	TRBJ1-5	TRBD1	CSARDRGGGQGSNQPQHF	TGCAGTGCTAGAGATAGGGGTGGGGGACAGGGAAGCAATCAGCCCCAGCATTTT
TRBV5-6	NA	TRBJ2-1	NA	CASSLGASNEQFF	TGTGCCAGCAGCTTGGGCGCTTCCAATGAGCAGTTCTTC
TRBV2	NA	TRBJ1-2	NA	CASSVTNYGYTF	TGTGCCAGCAGTGTGACTAACTATGGCTACACCTTC
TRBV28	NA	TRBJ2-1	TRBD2	CASSLPGSREIYNEQFF	TGTGCCAGCAGTTTACCCGGGTCGCGGGAGATTTACAATGAGCAGTTCTTC
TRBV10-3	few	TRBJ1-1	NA	CAISEIFNRIGDTEAFF	TGTGCCATCAGTGAAATTTTTAATCGGATAGGGGACACTGAAGCTTTCTTT
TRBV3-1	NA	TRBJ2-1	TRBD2	CASSQLAGVLAEQFF	TGTGCCAGCAGCCAACTAGCGGGAGTACTGGCTGAGCAGTTCTTC
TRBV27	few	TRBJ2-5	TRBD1	CASSPYGTGRETQYF	TGTGCCAGCAGTCCCTACGGGACAGGGAGAGAGACCCAGTACTTC
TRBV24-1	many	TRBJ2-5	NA	CATRRRGGETQYF	TGTGCCACCCGACGACGGGGAGGAGAGACCCAGTACTTC
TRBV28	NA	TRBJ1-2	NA	CASSLWGAHGYTF	TGTGCCAGCAGTTTATGGGGGGCGCACGGCTACACCTTC
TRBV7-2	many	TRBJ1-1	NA	CASSLALGVTEAFF	TGTGCCAGCAGCTTAGCGCTGGGGGTGACTGAAGCTTTCTTT
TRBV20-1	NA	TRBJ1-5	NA	CSASVSSNQPQHF	TGCAGTGCTAGTGTCTCGAGCAATCAGCCCCAGCATTTT
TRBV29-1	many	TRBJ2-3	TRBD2	CSVEDWSRTSSVTQYF	TGCAGCGTTGAAGATTGGTCCCGGACTAGTTCGGTTACGCAGTATTTT
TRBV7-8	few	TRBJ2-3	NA	CASSGTGEGGADTQYF	TGTGCCAGTTCCGGGACGGGGGAGGGGGGCGCAGATACGCAGTATTTT
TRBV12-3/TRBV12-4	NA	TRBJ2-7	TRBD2	CASSSSLTGTGGYEQYF	TGTGCCAGCAGTTCCTCCCTCACCGGGACGGGAGGGTACGAGCAGTACTTC
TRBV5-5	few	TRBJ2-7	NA	CASSLGQLAGEQYF	TGTGCCAGCAGCTTAGGACAGCTTGCTGGCGAGCAGTACTTC
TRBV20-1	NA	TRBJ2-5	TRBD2	CSAQSLGSSGVMIKETQYF	TGCAGTGCTCAATCATTAGGATCTAGCGGCGTTATGATTAAGGAGACCCAGTACTTC
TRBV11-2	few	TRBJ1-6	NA	CASSFNDSPLHF	TGTGCCAGCAGCTTTAATGATTCACCCCTCCACTTT